This TCR beta chain derives from a study of OX40 agonist ivuxolimab in advanced cancers. On the study more broadly: Patients received ivuxolimab, an intravenous treatment, every 2 weeks at 0.01 to 10 mg/kg. Three patients had partial responses: one hepatocellular carcinoma, two cutaneous melanoma. The dose-escalation cohort was approximately 81% male, with a mean age of around 54 years, ranging roughly 23 to 85. It was permissible to have had prior anti-PD-1, anti-PD-L1 or anti-CTLA-4 therapy, and about 40% had some.

Profiling relied on immunoSEQ multiplex PCR, and the TCRdb table lists in-frame clones only, not all of them. The table has 20,000 to 25,000 clones, about 86% seen once. Per germline, CDR1 LNHNV and CDR2 YYDKDF (reference sequence). CDR3 size: 15 residues. V was clipped by 0 bases and J by 5 bases, with 13 bases between them. J is TRBJ1-1 and V is TRBV15, with a weak D call TRBD1 (6 bases). The sample in question was CD4+ or CD8+ T cells sorted from blood, obtained in a trial of the OX40 agonist ivuxolimab. This sequence originates from an adult with an advanced solid tumor such as melanoma, head and neck, liver or kidney cancer. CDR3 sequence (DNA): TGTGCCACCAGCAGAGATCGGGGGCTCGGAACTGAAGCTTTCTTT. Its protein product is CATSRDRGLGTEAFF.